Listed below are T cell receptor beta chains from one sample, sequenced in a study of T cells in Graves' hyperthyroidism and ophthalmopathy. TCRdb reanalysed the multiplex PCR reads using MiXCR and keeps one entry per CDR3 protein. The profile covers about 620,000 distinct CDR3 sequences, with about 17% appearing a single time and approximately 3.9% taken by the ten largest. Specimen: blood. Receptors were obtained from a woman in her 30s with Graves' hyperthyroidism. Each CDR3 is given with its conserved first and last residue. A D gene is named only where the DNA matches it firmly. Clone size is not always given. Where it is, it says once, few, many or a class for expanded clones.

V gene	J gene	clone size	D gene	CDR3 protein	CDR3 DNA
TRBV28	TRBJ1-6	.	.	CASSLSLFSYNSPLHF	TGTGCCAGCAGTTTATCTCTCTTCTCCTATAATTCACCCCTCCACTTT
TRBV11-2	TRBJ1-4	many	.	CASNAWGATNEKLFF	TGTGCCAGCAACGCCTGGGGGGCAACTAATGAAAAACTGTTTTTT
TRBV6-2/TRBV6-3	TRBJ2-1	many	.	CASRGSSRRDEQFF	TGTGCCAGCCGGGGGAGCTCACGCCGGGATGAGCAGTTCTTC
TRBV12-3/TRBV12-4	TRBJ2-2	.	.	CASSLGQKNTGELFF	TGTGCCAGCAGTTTAGGGCAGAAAAACACCGGGGAGCTGTTTTTT
TRBV4-1	TRBJ2-1	once	.	CASSQEGLYGNEQFF	TGCGCCAGCAGCCAAGAAGGCTTATACGGCAATGAGCAGTTCTTC
TRBV9	TRBJ2-2	few	.	CASSEKKSDGIGELFF	TGTGCCAGCAGCGAAAAGAAATCGGATGGGATCGGGGAGCTGTTTTTT
TRBV11-2	TRBJ2-1	many	TRBD2	CASSSKGGLAGAEQFF	TGTGCCAGCAGCTCAAAAGGGGGACTAGCGGGAGCTGAGCAGTTCTTC
TRBV12-3/TRBV12-4	TRBJ1-1	.	.	CASTSTLVGTEAFF	TGTGCCAGCACCTCGACATTAGTGGGGACTGAAGCTTTCTTT
TRBV7-9	TRBJ1-4	few	.	CASSFGRKLFF	TGTGCCAGCAGCTTTGGGAGAAAACTGTTTTTT
TRBV5-5	TRBJ2-7	few	.	CASSWGTDAYEQYF	TGTGCCAGCAGCTGGGGGACGGACGCCTACGAGCAGTACTTC
TRBV7-9	TRBJ2-4	.	.	CASSSTVIQYF	TGTGCCAGCAGCTCGACAGTTATTCAGTACTTC
TRBV11-1	TRBJ2-3	.	TRBD2	CASSPRDGRGTDTQYF	TGTGCCAGCAGCCCCAGGGACGGGAGGGGGACAGATACGCAGTATTTT
TRBV6-1	TRBJ1-4	once	.	CASSKDGVATNEKLFF	TGTGCCAGCAGTAAGGACGGAGTTGCAACTAATGAAAAACTGTTTTTT
TRBV29-1	TRBJ1-2	.	TRBD1	CSGAGGGNYGYTF	TGCAGCGGGGCAGGGGGCGGTAACTATGGCTACACCTTC
TRBV18	TRBJ2-1	.	TRBD1	CASSSRDRYNEQFF	TGTGCCAGCTCAAGCCGGGACAGGTACAATGAGCAGTTCTTC
TRBV9	TRBJ2-7	.	TRBD2	CASSVCRVPNSGGLYSEQYF	TGTGCCAGCAGCGTTTGCCGCGTCCCGAATAGCGGGGGCCTTTATTCCGAGCAGTACTTC
TRBV7-9	TRBJ1-2	many	TRBD1	CASRPGTGAYGYTF	TGTGCCAGCAGGCCCGGGACAGGGGCCTATGGCTACACCTTC
TRBV20-1	TRBJ2-7	many	.	CSASRPSLSYEQYF	TGCAGTGCTAGCCGGCCTAGCCTCTCCTACGAGCAGTACTTC
TRBV10-3	TRBJ2-3	.	TRBD2	CAIRPIGFSGSGPDTQYF	TGTGCCATCAGGCCAATAGGGTTTAGCGGGAGTGGGCCAGATACGCAGTATTTT
TRBV7-3	TRBJ1-3	many	TRBD1	CASSSTGGSGNTIYF	TGTGCCAGCAGCTCAACAGGGGGCTCTGGAAACACCATATATTTT
TRBV28	TRBJ1-2	.	TRBD1	CASSLGLTGIGYTF	TGTGCCAGCAGTTTAGGTCTGACAGGGATTGGCTACACCTTC
TRBV11-2	TRBJ2-7	many	TRBD1	CASSPRQGFSYEQYF	TGTGCCAGCAGCCCAAGACAGGGGTTTTCCTACGAGCAGTACTTC
TRBV11-2	TRBJ2-5	many	.	CASSFAQHQETQYF	TGTGCCAGCAGCTTCGCACAGCACCAAGAGACCCAGTACTTC
TRBV3-1	TRBJ2-1	many	TRBD2	CASSRVAGGDEQFF	TGTGCCAGCAGCCGGGTAGCGGGAGGGGATGAGCAGTTCTTC
TRBV24-1	TRBJ2-1	many	.	CATSDPGLPNEQFF	TGTGCCACCAGTGATCCGGGACTCCCCAATGAGCAGTTCTTC
TRBV14	TRBJ2-1	.	TRBD2	CASSAQPGLVYEQFF	TGTGCCAGCAGCGCCCAACCGGGACTAGTCTATGAGCAGTTCTTC
TRBV7-2	TRBJ1-3	few	.	CASSLDGRNTIYF	TGTGCCAGCAGCTTAGATGGGAGGAACACCATATATTTT
TRBV2	TRBJ2-3	many	TRBD1	CASREGQERSFTDTQYF	TGTGCCAGCAGGGAAGGACAGGAGAGAAGTTTCACAGATACGCAGTATTTT
TRBV6-2/TRBV6-3	TRBJ1-5	many	.	CASSYGSAASQPQHF	TGTGCCAGCAGTTATGGGTCAGCAGCTAGTCAGCCCCAGCATTTT
TRBV6-2/TRBV6-3	TRBJ2-7	many	.	CASSPDTSSYEQYF	TGTGCCAGCAGTCCTGACACCAGCTCCTACGAGCAGTACTTC
TRBV5-1	TRBJ2-3	.	TRBD2	CASSVTAGGSTDTQYF	TGCGCCAGCAGCGTCACAGCGGGAGGGAGCACAGATACGCAGTATTTT
TRBV7-6	TRBJ1-2	many	.	CASSFASNYGYTF	TGTGCCAGCAGCTTCGCCAGTAACTATGGCTACACCTTC
TRBV4-3	TRBJ2-7	.	.	CASSPYSGGPYEQYF	TGCGCCAGCAGCCCCTATTCCGGGGGACCCTACGAGCAGTACTTC
TRBV5-6	TRBJ2-7	many	TRBD1	CASSLQGSSYEQYF	TGTGCCAGCAGTTTACAGGGGTCTTCCTACGAGCAGTACTTC
TRBV28	TRBJ2-7	many	.	CASSLSDPTAEQYF	TGTGCCAGCAGTCTATCCGACCCTACGGCCGAGCAGTACTTC
TRBV7-3	TRBJ2-1	many	TRBD1	CASSPPGTGGRYEQFF	TGTGCCAGCAGCCCCCCCGGGACAGGGGGGCGCTATGAGCAGTTCTTC